These 21 T cell receptor beta chains originate from one sample sequenced in a study of blood T cells in healthy people across ages. PCR was performed a second time for about 7 to 12 cycles using a sample-barcoded 5' primer and a J-beta primer mix. TCRdb reanalysed the 5' RACE reads using MiXCR and keeps one entry per CDR3 protein. The sample yields about 1.1 million distinct CDR3 sequences, more than 30% seen once. Input material: blood. Receptors were obtained from a man in his late teens or twenties in good health.

The chain couples TRBV7-9 to TRBJ2-4, with 9 nucleotides matching TRBD2. Germline CDR1 reads SEHNR; CDR2 reads FQNEAQ (reference sequence). The CDR3 sequence is 15 residues long. V shed 4 bases and J 13 bases; nucleotides not matched to a gene: 14. The CDR3 reads CASSSLRGGYNEQYF. The DNA of the CDR3 is TGTGCCAGCAGCTCCTTGCGGGGGGGATACAATGAGCAGTACTTC. Together with reference TRBV7-9 and TRBJ2-4, the CDR3 gives the full variable domain: DTGVSQNPRHKITKRGQNVTFRCDPISEHNRLYWYRQTLGQGPEFLTYFQNEAQLEKSRLLSDRFSAERPKGSFSTLEIQRTEQGDSAMYLCASSSLRGGYNEQYFGAGTRLSVL.

This clonotype was detected only a few times. The J gene is TRBJ2-2, the V gene TRBV3-1; 8 positions agree with TRBD2. This CDR3 has 15 residues. The J segment lost 3 bases and the V segment lost 4 bases, leaving 4 bases of the junction unmatched. Germline assignment: CDR1 LGHDT and CDR2 YNNKEL (reference sequence). The CDR3 DNA reads as TGTGCCAGCAGCCCCAGCGGGGGCTACACCGGGGAGCTGTTTTTT. Its protein product is CASSPSGGYTGELFF.

This clonotype turned up a few times. The chain links TRBV10-3 to TRBJ2-7, with 7 bases that match TRBD1. This CDR3 region has 13 residues. Germline values: CDR1 ENHRY, CDR2 SYGVKD. The V segment lost 6 bases and the J segment 2 bases; nucleotides outside the gene matches: 4. CDR3 in amino acids: CAIRLDRPYEQYF. The CDR3 bases are TGTGCCATCAGGTTGGACAGGCCCTACGAGCAGTACTTC.

This clonotype was detected many times. CDR3 loop: CASRRTSGTDTQYF. CDR3 sequence (DNA): TGTGCCAGCAGACGGACTAGCGGAACAGATACGCAGTATTTT. The chain combines TRBV12-3 or TRBV12-4 with TRBJ2-3; 10 positions match TRBD2. The CDR3 is made up of 14 amino acids. V shed 6 bases, J shed 3 bases, and the junction held 3 bases outside the gene matches.

V usage is TRBV6-5 and J usage is TRBJ2-5; D might be TRBD1 (6 bases). Germline values: CDR1 MNHEY, CDR2 SVGAGI. CDR3 length equals 16 residues. Trimming removed 3 bases at V and 11 bases at J, with 25 bases between. The CDR3 spells CASSYGGLRTVREQYF. In DNA form, the CDR3 reads TGTGCCAGCAGTTATGGGGGATTAAGGACAGTAAGGGAGCAGTACTTC.

The chain joins TRBV7-3 to TRBJ1-1; D perhaps matches TRBD1 (5 bases). Trimming cost V 5 bases and J 7 bases, with 14 bases left between them. The germline V gene has CDR1 SGHTA and CDR2 FQGTGA. The CDR3 is 13 residues long. The CDR3 sequence: CASSEEADIEAFF. In DNA, the CDR3 is TGTGCCAGCAGCGAAGAGGCGGACATTGAAGCTTTCTTT.

This clonotype was picked up one time. The chain employs TRBV4-2 and TRBJ1-6; D is unresolved. Trimming cost V 0 bases and J 6 bases, with 9 bases left between them. CDR3 length: 15 amino acids. Germline CDR1 is LGHNA and CDR2 is YNFKEQ. The CDR3 region is CASSQEVRSNSPLHF. For the CDR3, the DNA is TGTGCCAGCAGCCAAGAAGTCCGGTCTAATTCACCCCTCCACTTT.

The V and J genes are TRBV11-2 and TRBJ1-1; D gene uncertain. Deletions cut 10 bases from V and 0 bases from J, with 12 bases between. Germline V gives CDR1 SGHAT, CDR2 FQNNGV. This CDR3 is 13 amino acids long. Written as DNA, the CDR3 is TGTGCCACCCTCCTCCCGGTGAACACTGAAGCTTTCTTT. This sequence encodes CATLLPVNTEAFF.

A few counts support this clonotype. The rearrangement joins TRBV2 to TRBJ2-3; a weak D match, TRBD1 (5 bases). The ends were cut back, 4 bases at V and 0 bases at J, with 8 bases in the middle. The germline CDR1 and CDR2 sequences are SNHLY and FYNNEI. The length of the CDR3 is 14 residues. The CDR3 coding sequence is TGTGCCAGCAGTGTTCAGGGTAGCACAGATACGCAGTATTTT. Translated: CASSVQGSTDTQYF.

This clonotype has more than one count but fewer than ten. The chain couples TRBV27 to TRBJ2-1, with 7 bases lining up with TRBD1. The CDR3 contains 17 residues. The V gene's germline CDR1 is MNHEY and CDR2 SMNVEV (reference sequence). The trim removed 6 bases at V and 3 bases at J, leaving 14 bases unmatched. The chain's CDR3 is CASSHTPGTDLYNEQFF. The DNA for the CDR3 is TGTGCCAGCAGCCACACCCCTGGGACAGATCTCTACAATGAGCAGTTCTTC.

The chain employs TRBV20-1 and TRBJ2-7; D perhaps matches TRBD1 (6 bases). The CDR3 covers 17 residues. The V gene's germline CDR1 is DFQATT and CDR2 SNEGSKA (reference sequence). V was clipped by 5 bases and J by 7 bases, with 30 bases between them. In DNA form, the CDR3 reads TGCAGTGCTCCCAATAGAGACCGACAGGCCTCCTACAATGAGCAGTACTTC. It is translated as CSAPNRDRQASYNEQYF.

The V and J genes are TRBV2 and TRBJ1-4; a possible D gene is TRBD1 (6 bases). CDR3 length: 15 residues. The V end lost 7 bases, the J end lost 0 bases, and 12 bases lay between the germline ends. In germline, CDR1 is SNHLY, CDR2 FYNNEI. CDR3 nucleotide sequence: TGTGCCAGCAATGGACAGTCTGCAACTAATGAAAAACTGTTTTTT. This translates into CASNGQSATNEKLFF. The full variable domain, with the rest looked up from reference TRBV2 and TRBJ1-4, is EPEVTQTPSHQVTQMGQEVILRCVPISNHLYFYWYRQILGQKVEFLVSFYNNEISEKSEIFDDQFSVERPDGSNFTLKIRSTKLEDSAMYFCASNGQSATNEKLFFGSGTQLSVL.

The V and J genes are TRBV10-3 and TRBJ1-1, with D uncertain. Trimming shortened V by 7 bases and J by 0 bases, and 9 bases separated the two germline ends. CDR1 and CDR2 from the germline V gene are ENHRY and SYGVKD. CDR3 length equals 13 residues. This CDR3 reads CAITGRLNTEAFF. The CDR3 nucleotides read TGTGCCATCACCGGACGGTTGAACACTGAAGCTTTCTTT.

The genes are TRBV15 and TRBJ2-1, with 9 bases matching TRBD1. This CDR3 contains 15 residues. V gave up 2 bases and J gave up 5 bases; unmatched junction bases: 4. The germline V gene encodes CDR1 LNHNV and CDR2 YYDKDF (reference sequence). CDR3 protein: CATSRSGTGNNEQFF. Here the CDR3 DNA reads TGTGCCACCAGCAGATCCGGGACAGGGAACAATGAGCAGTTCTTC.

This clonotype was seen a handful of times. The chain combines TRBV4-2 with TRBJ1-2; D ambiguous. This CDR3 contains 16 residues. The V end lost 1 base, the J end lost 3 bases, and 15 bases lay between the germline ends. Germline V lookup: CDR1 LGHNA, CDR2 YNFKEQ. CDR3 residues: CASSQVSLLEDYGYTF. CDR3 in DNA: TGTGCCAGCAGCCAAGTGAGTCTACTGGAGGACTATGGCTACACCTTC.

This sequence joins TRBV29-1 and TRBJ1-5, with TRBD1 identical over 10 bases. The CDR3 runs to 12 residues. Germline trimming cut 6 bases from V and 6 bases from J; bases unmatched to any gene: 2. CDR1 is SQVTM and CDR2 is ANQGSEA in the germline V gene. The CDR3 nucleotides read TGCAGCGTAAGGACAGGGGGTCAGCCCCAGCATTTT. It is translated as CSVRTGGQPQHF.

The chain is built from TRBV12-3 or TRBV12-4 and TRBJ2-2; the match to TRBD1 covers 8 bases. V dropped 5 bases and J dropped 2; count of bases not matched to a gene: 13. The CDR3 is made up of 18 amino acids. DNA of the CDR3: TGTGCCAGCAGTCTCCGGACAGGGAGCCCTCCAAACACCGGGGAGCTGTTTTTT. Protein: CASSLRTGSPPNTGELFF.

This sequence joins TRBV12-3 or TRBV12-4 and TRBJ2-1; D is undetermined. Trimming stripped 7 bases from V and 3 bases from J, with 10 bases between. The CDR3 spans 13 residues. The CDR3 bases are TGTGCCAGCAACTTGCCGGGCTACAATGAGCAGTTCTTC. This sequence encodes CASNLPGYNEQFF.

V is TRBV4-2 and J is TRBJ1-2; TRBD1 might be the D (5 bases). Germline CDR1 is LGHNA and CDR2 is YNFKEQ. This CDR3 contains 17 residues. V was shortened by 1 base and J by 3 bases, with 18 bases between the two germline ends. In nucleotides, the CDR3 is TGTGCCAGCAGCCAAGGTGAAGCAGCGGGCAGGGACTATGGCTACACCTTC. Translation gives CASSQGEAAGRDYGYTF.

This clonotype appeared a few times. V usage is TRBV18 and J usage is TRBJ1-5; 7 nucleotides agree with TRBD1. Germline lookup yields CDR1 KGHSH and CDR2 LQKENI. The junction had 9 bases not matched to a gene; V was cut back by 4 bases and J by 0 bases. This CDR3 is built from 17 residues. CDR3 region: CASSLRQGQYSNQPQHF. Here the CDR3 DNA reads TGTGCCAGCTCACTCCGACAGGGTCAATATAGCAATCAGCCCCAGCATTTT.

This rearrangement joins TRBV5-1 to TRBJ2-4; 8 bases agree with TRBD1. V lost 4 bases and J lost 9; bases outside the gene matches: 3. This CDR3 region has 12 residues. From germline, CDR1 is SGHRS and CDR2 YFSETQ. CDR3 residues: CASSLDRAIQYF. The CDR3 region has the DNA TGCGCCAGCAGCCTGGACAGGGCCATTCAGTACTTC. The entire variable domain, with the rest obtained from reference TRBV5-1 and TRBJ2-4, is as follows: KAGVTQTPRYLIKTRGQQVTLSCSPISGHRSVSWYQQTPGQGLQFLFEYFSETQRNKGNFPGRFSGRQFSNSRSEMNVSTLELGDSALYLCASSLDRAIQYFGAGTRLSVL.